This TCR beta chain appears in the sequencing data of a study of blood T cell repertoires in COVID-19. Study overall: Acute and convalescent COVID-19 samples came from the United States, Italy and Spain.

Clones were sequenced by immunoSEQ multiplex PCR, and TCRdb holds only the in-frame ones, with some missing. The sample includes some 300,000 clones, just over 85% of them seen just once. There are 18 residues in the CDR3. V was pared by 5 bases and J by 4 bases, with 17 bases of the junction left unmatched. Germline CDR1 and CDR2: SEHNR and FQNEAQ (reference sequence). This chain uses TRBV7-9 with TRBJ1-3, with 7 positions matching TRBD1. Sequencing input: PBMCs or T cells enriched from blood (not recorded which). This receptor was taken from a man aged 25 to 40 who had recovered from COVID-19. The CDR3, as DNA: TGTGCCAGCAGCGGCCCATCAAAGACGACAGGGACAGGAAACACCATATATTTT. Protein sequence: CASSGPSKTTGTGNTIYF. The whole variable domain, remainder taken from reference TRBV7-9 and TRBJ1-3, is DTGVSQNPRHKITKRGQNVTFRCDPISEHNRLYWYRQTLGQGPEFLTYFQNEAQLEKSRLLSDRFSAERPKGSFSTLEIQRTEQGDSAMYLCASSGPSKTTGTGNTIYFGEGSWLTVV.